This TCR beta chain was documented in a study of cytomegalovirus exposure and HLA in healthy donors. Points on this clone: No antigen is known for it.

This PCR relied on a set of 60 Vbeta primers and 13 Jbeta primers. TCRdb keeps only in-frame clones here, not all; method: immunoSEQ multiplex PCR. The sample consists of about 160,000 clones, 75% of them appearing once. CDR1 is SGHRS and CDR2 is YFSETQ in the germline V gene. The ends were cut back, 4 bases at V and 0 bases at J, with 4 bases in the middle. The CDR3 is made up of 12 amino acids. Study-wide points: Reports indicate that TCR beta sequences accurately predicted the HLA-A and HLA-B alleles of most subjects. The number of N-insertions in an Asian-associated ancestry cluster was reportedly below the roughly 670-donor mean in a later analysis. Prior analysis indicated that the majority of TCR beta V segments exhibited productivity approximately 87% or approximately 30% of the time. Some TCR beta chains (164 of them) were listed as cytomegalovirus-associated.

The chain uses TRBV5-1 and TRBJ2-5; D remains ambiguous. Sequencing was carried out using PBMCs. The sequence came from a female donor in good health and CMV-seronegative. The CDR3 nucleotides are TGCGCCAGCAGCCGGGACCAAGAGACCCAGTACTTC. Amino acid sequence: CASSRDQETQYF.